The 26 T cell receptor beta chains below come from one sample, sequenced in a study of beta chain features in type 1 diabetes (dated by TCRdb to 2016 to 2018). The library was made by the immunoSEQ multiplex PCR assay. The High Capacity cDNA Reverse Transcription Kit was used to reverse transcribe all of the isolated RNA, meaning that expressed TCRB transcripts were what got sequenced. TCRdb re-hosts the immuneACCESS table, in-frame sequences only. Its copies lack some clones; in the studies checked, an unresolved V gene accounts for under half of them, and the cause for the rest is not known. This sample has about 370,000 clones in its table, and about 10% of those were observed once. Jointly, the top ten make up about 0.6% of the sample. No antigen has been assigned to these receptors. Broader findings and caveats from the paper: A moderate but significant shortening of TCRB CDR3 length was observed in type 1 diabetes patients in all four CD4+ subsets.

Sequencing input: central memory CD4+ T cells from blood. These receptors were taken from a man younger than 40 with type 1 diabetes.

This clone was counted between two and nine times. The chain uses TRBV5-4 and TRBJ2-7, with TRBD2 as a possible D gene (6 bases). The germline V and J ends were trimmed by 2 bases and 1 base, with 10 bases remaining between them. Germline assignment: CDR1 SGHNT and CDR2 YYREEE (reference sequence). There are 14 residues in the CDR3. The CDR3 DNA sequence: TGTGCCAGCAGCTTAGCGGGCGGGTCCTACGAGCAGTACTTC. Amino acids: CASSLAGGSYEQYF.

A few counts support this clone. V gene TRBV6-5 combines with J gene TRBJ1-5; D remains ambiguous. Germline V gene data show CDR1 as MNHEY and CDR2 as SVGAGI. The CDR3 totals 14 residues. V was cut by 5 bases and J by 3 bases, with 11 bases left in between. The CDR3 here is CASSVGIVNQPQHF. For the CDR3, the DNA is TGTGCCAGCAGTGTTGGGATAGTCAATCAGCCCCAGCATTTT.

This clone was detected a few times. The V and J genes are TRBV6-5 and TRBJ2-2, with D possibly TRBD2 on 5 matching bases. V was shortened by 2 bases and J by 0 bases, with 7 bases between the two germline ends. This CDR3 is 15 amino acids long. Germline V CDR1 and CDR2: MNHEY, SVGAGI. The CDR3 DNA is TGTGCCAGCAGTTACCGGGGATCGAACACCGGGGAGCTGTTTTTT. Translated: CASSYRGSNTGELFF.

This chain joins TRBV15 and TRBJ2-2; weak D call: TRBD2 (7 bases). CDR1 and CDR2 (germline): LNHNV, YYDKDF (reference sequence). The CDR3 is 15 residues long. The V end lost 0 bases, the J end lost 6 bases, and 11 bases lay between the germline ends. This CDR3 is CATSRDGGRPGELFF. DNA of the CDR3: TGTGCCACCAGCAGAGACGGGGGGCGCCCCGGGGAGCTGTTTTTT. Using reference TRBV15 and TRBJ2-2 for the parts outside the CDR3, the full variable domain is DAMVIQNPRYQVTQFGKPVTLSCSQTLNHNVMYWYQQKSSQAPKLLFHYYDKDFNNEADTPDNFQSRRPNTSFCFLDIRSPGLGDTAMYLCATSRDGGRPGELFFGEGSRLTVL.

A single count supports this clone. CDR3 residues: CASSRLLIQGAEKLFF. The CDR3 DNA sequence: TGCGCCAGCAGCCGCCTACTAATACAGGGGGCTGAAAAACTGTTTTTT. The rearrangement links TRBV4-1 to TRBJ1-4; 9 bases fit TRBD1. From germline, CDR1 is MGHRA and CDR2 YSYEKL. This CDR3 has 16 amino acids. With 4 bases clipped from V and 7 bases from J, the junction kept 10 bases outside the gene matches.

V and J are TRBV5-8 and TRBJ2-7, with D possibly being TRBD1 or TRBD2 (6 bases each). CDR3 length: 15 amino acids. Germline lookup yields CDR1 SGHTS and CDR2 YDEGEE. V lost 4 bases and J 6 bases, leaving 20 bases between the germline ends. In DNA, the CDR3 is TGTGCCAGCAGCCCGGGGGCACAGAGGAACAGCGAGCAGTACTTC. It yields the protein CASSPGAQRNSEQYF.

This clone was counted a few times. This sequence joins TRBV6-5 and TRBJ1-2, with D perhaps TRBD1 (6 bases). This CDR3 is built from 14 residues. V dropped 6 bases and J dropped 8 bases, with 19 bases sitting between them. Germline V gives CDR1 MNHEY, CDR2 SVGAGI. The CDR3: CASSSGTRVGGYTF. The CDR3 nucleotides are TGTGCCAGCAGCTCCGGGACAAGGGTCGGGGGCTACACCTTC.

The V call is TRBV5-1, the J call TRBJ2-1; D is unclear. V was trimmed by 0 bases and J by 7 bases, leaving 5 bases between them. CDR3 length equals 12 residues. Per the germline V gene, CDR1 is SGHRS and CDR2 is YFSETQ. The CDR3 nucleotides read TGCGCCAGCAGCTTGGGACATAATGAGCAGTTCTTC. It specifies CASSLGHNEQFF.

On this clone: This may be a read error, as it is one base from a much larger clone. The sample carries other DNA sequences with the same CDR3. The chain links TRBV7-2 to TRBJ2-3; D is perhaps TRBD2 (5 bases). Germline V gene sequence: CDR1 SGHTA, CDR2 FQGNSA. Trimming took off 3 bases at V and 3 bases at J, with 7 bases between the two ends. The CDR3 has 13 amino acids. The DNA for the CDR3 is TGTGCCAGCAGCTTGGGGAGTACAGATACGCAGTATTTT. It codes for CASSLGSTDTQYF.

There are a few counts of this clone. The CDR3 coding sequence is TGTGCCAGCAGCCGCTTCGACAGGACCTACGAGCAGTACTTC. It codes for CASSRFDRTYEQYF. This rearrangement joins TRBV7-2 to TRBJ2-7, with D maybe TRBD1 (6 bases). The CDR3 has 14 amino acids. The V end lost 5 bases, the J end lost 2 bases, and 13 bases lay between the germline ends. Germline assignment: CDR1 SGHTA and CDR2 FQGNSA.

This clone was seen a handful of times. This chain connects TRBV27 to TRBJ2-7, with D possibly TRBD1 on 5 matching bases. This CDR3 is built from 15 residues. Deletions cut 0 bases from V and 2 bases from J, with 11 bases between. Germline V gene sequence: CDR1 MNHEY, CDR2 SMNVEV (reference sequence). DNA for the CDR3: TGTGCCAGCAGTTTATCAGGGGTAGGGGCCTACGAGCAGTACTTC. Its translation: CASSLSGVGAYEQYF.

This clone occurred many times. This sequence joins TRBV5-1 and TRBJ1-2, with a tentative D call TRBD1 (5 bases). CDR1 SGHRS and CDR2 YFSETQ come from the germline V gene. With 0 bases removed from V and 2 bases from J, the gap between germline ends came to 11 bases. The CDR3 loop spans 15 amino acids. The CDR3 DNA reads TGCGCCAGCAGCTTGGGGGCAGGGATAAACTATGGCTACACCTTC. This codes for CASSLGAGINYGYTF.

This clone was detected a few times. The chain links TRBV6-6 to TRBJ1-3, with D possibly being TRBD1 (5 bases). CDR1 is MNHNY, CDR2 SVGAGI, per germline (reference sequence). V lost 7 bases, J lost 2 bases, and 12 bases lay in between. The CDR3 covers 14 residues. The CDR3 region has the DNA TGTGCCAGCATCGGCAGGGTTCCTGGAAACACCATATATTTT. Amino acid sequence: CASIGRVPGNTIYF.

Only a few counts were recorded for this clone. The chain is built from TRBV27 and TRBJ2-5; D remains unclear. CDR3 length: 14 residues. V was trimmed by 6 bases and J by 3 bases, leaving 14 bases between them. Germline loops: CDR1 MNHEY, CDR2 SMNVEV (reference sequence). CDR3: CASRRSSWEETQYF. The CDR3 DNA sequence: TGTGCCAGCAGGAGGAGCAGTTGGGAAGAGACCCAGTACTTC.

This chain joins TRBV7-6 and TRBJ2-2; D gene ambiguous. The V gene's germline CDR1 is SGHVS and CDR2 FNYEAQ. This CDR3 region has 11 residues. The germline V and J ends were trimmed by 1 base and 8 bases, with 2 bases remaining between them. CDR3 residues: CASSLEGELFF. The CDR3 region has the DNA TGTGCCAGCAGCTTAGAGGGGGAGCTGTTTTTT.

Regarding this clone: The junction shows a germline mismatch at one end, possibly a read error. The chain recombines TRBV7-9 with TRBJ2-7; TRBD1 or TRBD2 may be the D gene (5 bases each). The germline CDR1 and CDR2 sequences are SEHNR and FQNEAQ (reference sequence). This CDR3 has 15 residues. CDR3 bases: TGTGCCAGCACCTTAGGGACGCCGAGCTCCTACGAGCAGTACTTC. Its protein is CASTLGTPSSYEQYF. The variable domain in full, with the rest retrieved from reference TRBV7-9 and TRBJ2-7, is DTGVSQNPRHKITKRGQNVTFRCDPISEHNRLYWYRQTLGQGPEFLTYFQNEAQLEKSRLLSDRFSAERPKGSFSTLEIQRTEQGDSAMYLCASTLGTPSSYEQYFGPGTRLTVT.

This clone has just a few counts. V and J are TRBV6-5 and TRBJ2-7; D ambiguous. Germline lookup yields CDR1 MNHEY and CDR2 SVGAGI. CDR3 size: 9 residues. Written as DNA, the CDR3 is TGTGCAGGGCGGTGGGAGCAGTACTTC. As protein: CAGRWEQYF.

In its sample, this clone was seen a few times. This sequence joins TRBV13 and TRBJ2-5; 9 bases are a match to TRBD1. CDR3 length: 16 residues. J lost 4 bases, V lost 0 bases, and 6 bases had no gene match. Germline-derived CDR1 and CDR2 are PRHDT and FYEKMQ (reference sequence). This CDR3 is CASSLGDRGERETQYF. Here the CDR3 DNA reads TGTGCCAGCAGCTTAGGGGACAGGGGTGAAAGAGAGACCCAGTACTTC.

This chain connects TRBV9 to TRBJ2-5; D possibly corresponds to TRBD2 (7 bases). V was cut by 4 bases and J by 1 base, with 14 bases left in between. Germline V gene lookup returns CDR1 SGDLS and CDR2 YYNGEE. This CDR3 is built from 15 residues. CDR3: CASSLLRGAQETQYF. The CDR3 nucleotides are TGTGCCAGCAGCTTACTCCGGGGGGCCCAAGAGACCCAGTACTTC.

V usage is TRBV6-1 and J usage is TRBJ2-4, with D maybe TRBD2 (6 bases). Germline V lookup: CDR1 MNHNS, CDR2 SASEGT. Trimming took off 10 bases at V and 8 bases at J, with 18 bases between the two ends. The CDR3 has 13 residues. The CDR3 DNA reads TGTGCCACCCAGCCAAGGAGGGCGGACATTCAGTACTTC. Amino acids: CATQPRRADIQYF.

This clone has only a few counts. A much larger clone differs from this one at a single base, so this may be a read error. This chain uses TRBV11-1 with TRBJ1-1; D call uncertain. V was cut by 5 bases and J by 6 bases, with 7 bases left in between. CDR3 length equals 11 residues. The germline gives CDR1 SGHAT, CDR2 FQDESV (reference sequence). This chain's CDR3 is CASSPEAEAFF. The CDR3 coding sequence is TGTGCCAGCAGCCCGGAGGCTGAAGCTTTCTTT.

This clone was observed at least ten times. The V gene is TRBV5-4, the J gene TRBJ2-5; D unresolved. Trimming took off 9 bases at V and 1 base at J, with 22 bases between the two ends. This CDR3 region has 16 residues. CDR1 is SGHNT and CDR2 is YYREEE in the germline V gene (reference sequence). The CDR3 DNA sequence: TGTGCCACCTCCAGGTCACAGCTTTCTGGCCAAGAGACCCAGTACTTC. Translated, it gives CATSRSQLSGQETQYF.

This clone was counted between two and nine times. The rearrangement uses TRBV30 and TRBJ2-7; maybe TRBD1 (7 bases). This CDR3 is built from 14 residues. Deletions cut 6 bases from V and 3 bases from J, with 18 bases between. The germline CDR1 and CDR2 sequences are GTSNPN and SVGIG (reference sequence). The CDR3 here is CACRSPGGNYEQYF. The CDR3 DNA reads as TGTGCCTGTAGGAGCCCAGGGGGGAACTACGAGCAGTACTTC.

For this clone: Other nucleotide sequences in the sample specify the same CDR3. The V gene is TRBV15, the J gene TRBJ1-4; the D gene is possibly TRBD1 (5 bases). The V gene lost 3 bases and the J gene lost 7 bases, with 12 bases spanning the gap. This CDR3 spans 14 amino acids. Germline assignment: CDR1 LNHNV and CDR2 YYDKDF (reference sequence). The CDR3 loop is CATSRVGAGEKLFF. CDR3 DNA sequence: TGTGCCACCAGCAGGGTCGGGGCCGGTGAAAAACTGTTTTTT.

This clone was observed a few times. The chain employs TRBV19 and TRBJ2-3, with D tentatively TRBD1 (6 bases). The CDR3 length is 15 residues. Germline-derived CDR1 and CDR2 are LNHDA and SQIVND (reference sequence). Between the trimmed V and J ends, which lost 7 bases and 6 bases, there was a span of 20 bases. In nucleotides, the CDR3 is TGTGCCAGTACCTGGGGGCAAGGGCGCCCCGATACGCAGTATTTT. It translates to CASTWGQGRPDTQYF.

This clone has a count of ten or more. Different DNA sequences within this sample yield the same CDR3. The genes are TRBV5-4 and TRBJ2-1; D ambiguous. The CDR3 runs 12 residues. Germline V gene lookup returns CDR1 SGHNT and CDR2 YYREEE (reference sequence). V dropped 1 base and J dropped 4 bases, with 3 bases sitting between them. The chain's CDR3 is CASSLSYNEQFF. CDR3 sequence (DNA): TGTGCCAGCAGCTTGAGTTACAATGAGCAGTTCTTC.